This entry lists 8 T cell receptor beta chains sequenced from one sample in a study of beta chain features in type 1 diabetes. The whole isolated RNA underwent reverse transcription, so sequencing captured expressed TCRB transcripts. TCRdb's copy holds only in-frame clones and misses some; the assay was immunoSEQ multiplex PCR. The sample lists almost 250,000 clones; 13% to 15% were seen once. Sequencing was done on a sample of naive CD4+ T cells from blood. Receptors were obtained from a middle-aged woman in good health.

The genes are TRBV19 and TRBJ2-3; 10 bases match TRBD1. Germline CDR1 LNHDA, CDR2 SQIVND (reference sequence). This CDR3 spans 15 amino acids. The V and J ends lost 4 bases and 4 bases, in that order; junction bases with no gene match: 5. This CDR3 reads CASSTGTGVADTQYF. As DNA, the CDR3 is TGTGCCAGTAGTACCGGGACAGGGGTGGCAGATACGCAGTATTTT.

This chain links TRBV5-1 with TRBJ2-3; no definite D call. This CDR3 is 14 amino acids long. Germline V gene sequence: CDR1 SGHRS, CDR2 YFSETQ. The ends were cut back, 0 bases at V and 2 bases at J, with 7 bases in the middle. In nucleotides, the CDR3 is TGCGCCAGCAGCTTGGGCGAGTTCACAGATACGCAGTATTTT. Its translation: CASSLGEFTDTQYF.

The rearrangement links TRBV7-2 to TRBJ1-1, with 7 bases fitting TRBD1. Germline V gene lookup returns CDR1 SGHTA and CDR2 FQGNSA. V shed 2 bases and J 7 bases; nucleotides not matched to a gene: 4. This CDR3 region has 13 residues. CDR3 in DNA: TGTGCCAGCAGCTTAACACAGGGGATTGAAGCTTTCTTT. This codes for CASSLTQGIEAFF. The entire variable domain, with the rest obtained from reference TRBV7-2 and TRBJ1-1, is as follows: GAGVSQSPSNKVTEKGKDVELRCDPISGHTALYWYRQSLGQGLEFLIYFQGNSAPDKSGLPSDRFSAERTGGSVSTLTIQRTQQEDSAVYLCASSLTQGIEAFFGQGTRLTVV.

The genes are TRBV29-1 and TRBJ2-7, with 9 bases lining up with TRBD1. V lost 7 bases and J lost 1; bases outside the gene matches: 5. CDR3 length: 13 residues. The germline CDR1 and CDR2 sequences are SQVTM and ANQGSEA. The CDR3 DNA reads as TGCAGCGCAGGGGGACAGGGATCCTACGAGCAGTACTTC. As protein: CSAGGQGSYEQYF.

This clone was found a few times. V and J are TRBV27 and TRBJ2-1, with 7 bases matching TRBD1. Looked up from germline, CDR1 is MNHEY and CDR2 is SMNVEV (reference sequence). The V gene end was trimmed by 3 bases and the J gene end by 0 bases; junction bases not matched to a gene: 8. The CDR3 sequence is 17 residues long. The CDR3 region is CASSFRDRVSSYNEQFF. CDR3 DNA: TGTGCCAGCAGTTTCCGAGACAGGGTCAGCTCCTACAATGAGCAGTTCTTC.

This clone turned up a few times. The chain employs TRBV6-5 and TRBJ2-7, with 10 positions matching TRBD1. Germline CDR1 MNHEY, CDR2 SVGAGI. Trimming removed 5 bases from V and 2 bases from J; junction bases left unmatched: 6. CDR3 length equals 15 residues. CDR3 DNA: TGTGCCAGCAGTCTCCGGGACAGGGGCCCCTACGAGCAGTACTTC. As protein: CASSLRDRGPYEQYF.

The chain couples TRBV6-5 to TRBJ2-3; TRBD2 aligns across 7 bases. Germline V gene data show CDR1 as MNHEY and CDR2 as SVGAGI. V shed 6 bases and J 2 bases; nucleotides not matched to a gene: 8. This CDR3 contains 15 residues. The CDR3 coding sequence is TGTGCCAGCAGGACGAGCGGGGCGTTCACAGATACGCAGTATTTT. Translation gives CASRTSGAFTDTQYF.

This clone was seen more than once but under ten times. The genes are TRBV5-4 and TRBJ2-3, with no clear D. Germline CDR1 SGHNT, CDR2 YYREEE (reference sequence). The CDR3 loop spans 15 amino acids. V lost 0 bases to trimming and J lost 7 bases, with 15 bases between them. This CDR3 is CASSLVLGSSNTQYF. For the CDR3, the DNA is TGTGCCAGCAGCTTGGTCCTGGGCAGCTCAAATACGCAGTATTTT.